These 20 T cell receptor beta chains came from one sample sequenced in a study of regulatory T cells in long-lasting Graves disease. Indicated time point: persistent/refractory GD, antithyroid drugs over 5 years with positive TRAb. There was RNA extracted from PBMCs, and the TCR library was made from it. Libraries of TCR beta came from iRepertoire HTBI primers plus Arm-PCR of CDR3 regions. Using its own MiXCR run on the multiplex PCR reads, TCRdb lists one record per CDR3 protein. Altogether some 470,000 distinct CDR3 sequences are present, around a fifth being singletons, with the ten largest covering roughly 7.7%. Source: peripheral blood mononuclear cells (PBMCs), taken when the disease was refractory, from a patient treated with antithyroid drugs. The receptors were gathered from a female donor with Graves disease.

The V gene is TRBV20-1, the J gene TRBJ2-6, with TRBD1 as a possible D gene (5 bases). Trimming cost V 6 bases and J 0 bases, with 9 bases left between them. Germline CDR1 reads DFQATT; CDR2 reads SNEGSKA (reference sequence). The length of the CDR3 is 14 residues. The CDR3 DNA is TGCAGTGCCCCCGACAGCTCTGGGGCCAACGTCCTGACTTTC. Amino acid sequence: CSAPDSSGANVLTF.

This sequence joins TRBV12-3 or TRBV12-4 and TRBJ2-2; possibly TRBD2 for D (6 bases). The V end was cut by 7 bases, the J end by 4 bases, with 13 bases between. The CDR3 has 14 residues. The CDR3, as DNA: TGTGCCAGCACCACAAGGGGAGGCACCGGGGAGCTGTTTTTT. Residues: CASTTRGGTGELFF.

The table lists this clonotype with many counts. V gene TRBV30 combines with J gene TRBJ1-5, with no clear D. CDR3 length: 13 amino acids. Germline V gives CDR1 GTSNPN, CDR2 SVGIG (reference sequence). V was trimmed by 6 bases and J by 7 bases, leaving 16 bases between them. The CDR3, as DNA: TGTGCCTGCTCGGGCCTCGGAGGACAGCCCCAGCATTTT. Translated, it gives CACSGLGGQPQHF.

This clonotype was counted between two and nine times. This chain joins TRBV7-8 and TRBJ2-7; 8 positions match TRBD2. V trimming: 2 bases; J trimming: 3 bases; junction bases outside the gene matches: 9. The germline gives CDR1 SGHVS, CDR2 FQNEAQ. The CDR3 loop spans 16 amino acids. The CDR3 nucleotides read TGTGCCAGCAGCTTAACCACTAGCGGCTCTTACTACGAGCAGTACTTC. This codes for CASSLTTSGSYYEQYF.

This clonotype was counted many times. The V gene is TRBV6-5, the J gene TRBJ1-1; tentative D call: TRBD1 (5 bases). Germline V gene lookup returns CDR1 MNHEY and CDR2 SVGAGI. The CDR3 is made up of 16 amino acids. Trimming removed 2 bases from V and 0 bases from J, with 13 bases in between. Written as DNA, the CDR3 is TGTGCCAGCAGTTACCAGGGAGAACGCATGAACACTGAAGCTTTCTTT. It is translated as CASSYQGERMNTEAFF.

This clonotype was found a few times. The chain employs TRBV11-2 and TRBJ2-4; 7 bases are shared with TRBD2. The CDR3 loop spans 16 amino acids. Germline trimming cut 4 bases from V and 6 bases from J; bases unmatched to any gene: 12. The germline CDR1 and CDR2 sequences are SGHAT and FQNNGV. This CDR3 is CASSSLWGGDTNIQYF. DNA of the CDR3: TGTGCCAGCAGCTCCCTCTGGGGAGGGGATACAAACATTCAGTACTTC.

The V call is TRBV11-2, the J call TRBJ2-3; the match to TRBD1 covers 7 bases. Germline assignment: CDR1 SGHAT and CDR2 FQNNGV. The CDR3 is 15 amino acids. J lost 4 bases, V lost 3 bases, and 7 bases had no gene match. Here the CDR3 reads CASSFEGAGADTQYF. As DNA, the CDR3 is TGTGCCAGCAGCTTCGAGGGGGCTGGTGCAGATACGCAGTATTTT.

The rearrangement uses TRBV5-1 and TRBJ1-6, with D tentatively TRBD1 (6 bases). From germline, CDR1 is SGHRS and CDR2 YFSETQ. Trimming shortened V by 0 bases and J by 11 bases, and 18 bases separated the two germline ends. The CDR3 is made up of 16 amino acids. CDR3 bases: TGCGCCAGCAGCTTGGATGCAGGGGCCTCCCCCACACCCCTCCACTTT. Translating gives CASSLDAGASPTPLHF.

This clonotype has just a few counts. The chain has TRBV7-9 and TRBJ1-1; 12 bases are shared with TRBD1. V dropped 5 bases and J dropped 3; count of bases not matched to a gene: 10. The V gene's germline CDR1 is SEHNR and CDR2 FQNEAQ (reference sequence). The CDR3 has 17 residues. The CDR3 is CASSLVGQGARDTEAFF. In DNA form, the CDR3 reads TGTGCCAGCAGCCTAGTGGGACAGGGGGCGCGTGACACTGAAGCTTTCTTT.

This clonotype occurred many times. The genes are TRBV2 and TRBJ2-5; a possible D gene is TRBD2 (5 bases). This CDR3 region has 15 residues. Trimming stripped 6 bases from V and 4 bases from J, with 18 bases between. Germline values: CDR1 SNHLY, CDR2 FYNNEI. For the CDR3, the DNA is TGTGCCAGCAGCCTCCACCCCGGGAACTCAGAGACCCAGTACTTC. Protein sequence: CASSLHPGNSETQYF.

The rearrangement links TRBV7-2 to TRBJ2-7, with a weak D call TRBD2 (6 bases). This CDR3 is 16 amino acids long. Deletions cut 1 base from V and 2 bases from J, with 15 bases between. Germline lookup yields CDR1 SGHTA and CDR2 FQGNSA. The CDR3 DNA is TGTGCCAGCAGCTTAGACGGTGGAGGGACCCCCTACGAGCAGTACTTC. Protein sequence: CASSLDGGGTPYEQYF.

V is TRBV7-6 and J is TRBJ2-7; 8 bases line up with TRBD2. Germline CDR1 SGHVS, CDR2 FNYEAQ. V gave up 8 bases and J gave up 3 bases; unmatched junction bases: 15. The CDR3 is 16 amino acids. CDR3 amino acids: CASCSGSGGGLYEQYF. The CDR3 DNA follows: TGTGCCAGCTGCTCGGGCAGCGGGGGTGGCCTCTACGAGCAGTACTTC.

The J gene is TRBJ2-2, the V gene TRBV20-1; 11 bases agree with TRBD1. The CDR3 runs 16 residues. CDR1 is DFQATT, CDR2 SNEGSKA, per germline (reference sequence). V was clipped by 2 bases and J by 6 bases; unmatched bases: 8. In DNA form, the CDR3 reads TGCAGTGCTAGACCCGACGGGACAGGGGGTCCCGGGGAGCTGTTTTTT. As protein: CSARPDGTGGPGELFF.

The rearrangement links TRBV13 to TRBJ1-5; D may be TRBD1 (5 bases). In germline, CDR1 is PRHDT, CDR2 FYEKMQ (reference sequence). The CDR3 totals 12 residues. With 4 bases removed from V and 6 bases from J, the gap between germline ends came to 7 bases. The CDR3 DNA sequence: TGTGCCAGCAGCTCAGGGAGTCAGCCCCAGCATTTT. Translation: CASSSGSQPQHF.

This clonotype was recorded at least ten times. The chain uses TRBV5-6 and TRBJ2-5; TRBD1 is a possible D gene (6 bases). CDR3 length: 14 residues. Germline V gives CDR1 SGHDT, CDR2 YYEEEE. V dropped 1 base and J dropped 5 bases, with 12 bases sitting between them. CDR3 in amino acids: CASSLRQGLETQYF. CDR3 coding DNA: TGTGCCAGCAGCTTGAGGCAGGGGTTGGAGACCCAGTACTTC.

This clonotype was counted a few times. The chain is built from TRBV6-2 or TRBV6-3 and TRBJ2-3, with D unresolved. Trimming removed 7 bases from V and 9 bases from J, with 17 bases in between. CDR1 is MNHEY and CDR2 is SVGEGT in the germline V gene. The CDR3 loop spans 13 amino acids. Written as DNA, the CDR3 is TGTGCCAGCACCCCCGCCGCCGGAGACACGCAGTATTTT. Its translation: CASTPAAGDTQYF.

This clonotype was observed many times. This chain connects TRBV28 to TRBJ1-4; a possible D gene is TRBD1 (6 bases). The CDR3 spans 19 residues. Germline lookup yields CDR1 MDHEN and CDR2 SYDVKM. Deletions cut 7 bases from V and 3 bases from J, with 27 bases between. Here the CDR3 reads CASTPPLGSGGAANEKLFF. The CDR3 coding sequence is TGTGCCAGCACCCCACCCCTCGGTTCGGGGGGGGCAGCTAATGAAAAACTGTTTTTT.

There are many counts of this clonotype. The rearrangement links TRBV5-1 to TRBJ1-1; possibly TRBD1 for D (6 bases). V was shortened by 3 bases and J by 4 bases, with 13 bases between the two germline ends. CDR1 is SGHRS, CDR2 YFSETQ, per germline. The CDR3 loop spans 14 amino acids. This CDR3 reads CASSWSGGGTEAFF. DNA of the CDR3: TGCGCCAGCAGCTGGTCGGGGGGCGGCACTGAAGCTTTCTTT.

The genes are TRBV7-9 and TRBJ2-7; D unresolved. Germline CDR1 reads SEHNR; CDR2 reads FQNEAQ (reference sequence). The CDR3 extends over 12 amino acids. Between the trimmed V and J ends, which lost 5 bases and 5 bases, there was a span of 10 bases. The CDR3 loop is CASSLALNEQYF. The CDR3 nucleotides read TGTGCCAGCAGCCTCGCACTCAACGAGCAGTACTTC.

The rearrangement uses TRBV5-1 and TRBJ1-4; 8 nucleotides line up with TRBD1. V was pared by 5 bases and J by 8 bases, with 8 bases of the junction left unmatched. Germline loops: CDR1 SGHRS, CDR2 YFSETQ. CDR3 size: 14 residues. CDR3 nucleotide sequence: TGCGCCAGCAGTCAAGGACAGGGAGGCGAAAAACTGTTTTTT. Residues: CASSQGQGGEKLFF.